The sequence of this TCR beta chain was determined in a study of read filtering for tumor transcriptome and immune sequencing. Study context: IR-seq gave about 3.5 to 11 million TCR reads per sample; RNA-seq gave about 75 to 1,300.

Every patient had bone marrow sampled while the disease was active. This clonotype was seen ten or more times. This library used 300 to 500 ng RNA and molecular barcoded adaptors spanning alpha/delta and beta/gamma chains. TCRdb re-called the reads through MiXCR, storing one row per CDR3 protein. This repertoire shows around 48,000 distinct CDR3 sequences, roughly 19% found once; its top ten account for 15% to 17%. Sequenced: a population of CD138-negative cells sorted from bone marrow. The receptor was isolated from a donor at least 40 years old with multiple myeloma.

This CDR3 reads CASSSNRVQGTEAFF. The CDR3 bases are TGTGCCAGTAGTAGCAACAGGGTACAGGGCACTGAAGCTTTCTTT. The rearrangement uses TRBV19 and TRBJ1-1; D perhaps matches TRBD1 (6 bases). This CDR3 comprises 15 residues. The germline V gene has CDR1 LNHDA and CDR2 SQIVND (reference sequence). V lost 4 bases, J lost 4 bases, and 16 bases lay in between.